Below, 26 T cell receptor beta chains from the same sample are listed, as sequenced in a study of blood T cells in healthy people across ages. A second PCR, run for about 7 to 11 cycles, used a sample-barcoded 5' primer plus a J-beta primer mix. TCRdb itself ran the 5' RACE reads through MiXCR, one entry per CDR3 protein. This sample has over 1.5 million distinct CDR3 sequences, with 40% to 55% found just once. Material for sequencing was blood. These receptors were obtained from a woman aged 40-49 years in good health.

About this clonotype: The junction departs from the called germline gene at one end, perhaps through a read error. The V call is TRBV24-1, the J call TRBJ1-2; D call uncertain. The CDR3 totals 14 residues. CDR1 is KGHDR and CDR2 is SFDVKD in the germline V gene. CDR3 region: CATSDSDRDYDYTF. DNA of the CDR3: TGTGCCACCAGTGATTCGGATCGAGACTATGACTACACCTTC.

This CDR3 is CATTLRGTGTDTQYF. The CDR3 bases are TGTGCCACTACGTTACGTGGGACAGGTACAGATACGCAGTATTTT. J is TRBJ2-3 and V is TRBV7-9; 8 nucleotides align to TRBD1. Trimming took 10 bases from V and 3 from J; bases not matched to a gene: 12. The V gene's germline CDR1 is SEHNR and CDR2 FQNEAQ (reference sequence). CDR3 length equals 15 residues.

The chain is built from TRBV6-2 or TRBV6-3 and TRBJ1-2, with D perhaps matching TRBD1 (6 bases). The V end lost 5 bases, the J end lost 6 bases, and 16 bases lay between the germline ends. CDR3 length equals 14 residues. Germline lookup yields CDR1 MNHEY and CDR2 SVGEGT. CDR3 protein: CASSQSTGPDGYTF. Written as DNA, the CDR3 is TGTGCCAGCAGTCAATCTACAGGGCCGGATGGCTACACCTTC.

In regard to this clonotype: A much larger clone lies one base from this, so it may be a read error. The chain is built from TRBV6-5 and TRBJ1-1; weak D call: TRBD1 (5 bases). The CDR3 length is 15 residues. Germline-derived CDR1 and CDR2 are MNHEY and SVGAGI. The CDR3 DNA sequence: TGTGCCGGCAGTTCACGACAGAAGCAGAACACTGAAGCTTTCTTT. It specifies CAGSSRQKQNTEAFF.

The J gene is TRBJ1-4, the V gene TRBV6-5; TRBD1 aligns across 9 bases. V was pared by 6 bases and J by 8 bases, with 7 bases of the junction left unmatched. Germline V CDR1 and CDR2: MNHEY, SVGAGI. The CDR3 extends over 14 amino acids. CDR3 loop: CASRGDRVDEKLFF. Here the CDR3 DNA reads TGTGCCAGCAGAGGGGACAGGGTGGACGAAAAACTGTTTTTT.

The chain has TRBV20-1 and TRBJ1-6; D unresolved. Trimming removed 0 bases at V and 5 bases at J, with 11 bases between. Germline V gene sequence: CDR1 DFQATT, CDR2 SNEGSKA (reference sequence). The CDR3 has 15 amino acids. The CDR3 DNA follows: TGCAGTGCTAGAGAACACAGTAAGGATAATTCACCCCTCCACTTT. It codes for CSAREHSKDNSPLHF.

V usage is TRBV27 and J usage is TRBJ2-3; 14 bases fit TRBD2. The CDR3 length is 16 residues. Germline CDR1 and CDR2: MNHEY and SMNVEV (reference sequence). J gave up 7 bases and V 3 bases, and 6 bases lay outside the gene matches. CDR3 sequence (DNA): TGTGCCAGCAGTTTGTCGACTAGCGGGGGGGCAAATACGCAGTATTTT. This sequence encodes CASSLSTSGGANTQYF.

This clonotype turned up a few times. J is TRBJ1-4 and V is TRBV4-2; 7 bases are shared with TRBD1. CDR3 length equals 15 residues. The germline CDR1 and CDR2 sequences are LGHNA and YNFKEQ. The J segment lost 4 bases and the V segment lost 0 bases, leaving 2 bases of the junction unmatched. CDR3 in amino acids: CASSQDGQDNEKLFF. In DNA form, the CDR3 reads TGTGCCAGCAGCCAAGATGGACAGGATAATGAAAAACTGTTTTTT.

This clonotype was counted a few times. The chain has TRBV9 and TRBJ1-2; maybe TRBD1 (5 bases). Per the germline V gene, CDR1 is SGDLS and CDR2 is YYNGEE. The V and J ends lost 0 bases and 2 bases respectively, with 14 bases between them. The CDR3 has 16 residues. CDR3 coding DNA: TGTGCCAGCAGCGTAGAACCGGGACTTACAAACTATGGCTACACCTTC. Residues: CASSVEPGLTNYGYTF.

The rearrangement joins TRBV4-2 to TRBJ2-5, with TRBD1 as a possible D gene (6 bases). From germline, CDR1 is LGHNA and CDR2 YNFKEQ. V dropped 0 bases and J dropped 2 bases, with 19 bases sitting between them. The length of the CDR3 is 18 residues. The CDR3 region has the DNA TGTGCCAGCAGCCAAGAAGCCTCCCTCCTAGGGGGACAAGAGACCCAGTACTTC. Its translation is CASSQEASLLGGQETQYF.

This clonotype was seen a handful of times. The rearrangement joins TRBV7-8 to TRBJ2-4; D might be TRBD2 (6 bases). The V end lost 1 base, the J end lost 15 bases, and 19 bases lay between the germline ends. The CDR3 runs to 14 residues. The germline V gene has CDR1 SGHVS and CDR2 FQNEAQ. CDR3 sequence reads: CASSLGEQLATPYF. CDR3 in DNA: TGTGCCAGCAGCTTAGGGGAACAACTAGCCACCCCGTACTTC.

This clonotype has only a few counts. This chain uses TRBV12-3 or TRBV12-4 with TRBJ1-2; 8 nucleotides align to TRBD1. This CDR3 is built from 15 residues. The junction had 7 bases not matched to a gene; V was cut back by 4 bases and J by 3 bases. CDR3 sequence reads: CASSSGTGGYYGYTF. The CDR3 region has the DNA TGTGCCAGCAGTTCAGGGACAGGCGGATACTATGGCTACACCTTC.

The CDR3 DNA is TGTGCCAGCAGTTACTCGGACAGCGGCGTGGAGACCCAGTACTTC. Amino acid sequence: CASSYSDSGVETQYF. The chain joins TRBV6-6 to TRBJ2-5, with D perhaps TRBD1 (6 bases). The V end was cut by 0 bases, the J end by 5 bases, with 13 bases between. Germline CDR1 and CDR2: MNHNY and SVGAGI (reference sequence). This CDR3 is 15 amino acids long.

In regard to this clonotype: The junction differs from germline at one of its ends, possibly a read error. J is TRBJ1-2 and V is TRBV28, with D possibly TRBD1 on 5 matching bases. CDR1 and CDR2 from the germline V gene are MDHEN and SYDVKM. The CDR3 extends over 13 amino acids. The CDR3 DNA reads as TGTGCCAGCAGGGAGACAGTAAGCTATGGCTTCACCTTC. It codes for CASRETVSYGFTF.

The CDR3: CASSQDPPDRRVEQYF. The CDR3 nucleotides are TGCGCCAGCAGCCAAGATCCCCCAGACCGGAGGGTCGAGCAGTACTTC. The chain uses TRBV4-1 and TRBJ2-7; the D gene is possibly TRBD2 (6 bases). The CDR3 has 16 amino acids. Trimming took 0 bases from V and 6 from J, leaving 18 bases between them. The germline CDR1 and CDR2 sequences are MGHRA and YSYEKL.

The chain has TRBV4-3 and TRBJ2-2; 7 bases are a match to TRBD1. Trimming at V came to 5 bases and at J to 3 bases, leaving 9 bases not matched to a gene. The CDR3 has 16 amino acids. From germline, CDR1 is LGHNA and CDR2 YSLEER. For the CDR3, the DNA is TGCGCCAGCAGCTGGAACCGGGACAGTTACACCGGGGAGCTGTTTTTT. This sequence encodes CASSWNRDSYTGELFF.

This clonotype was seen a few times. The chain recombines TRBV11-2 with TRBJ2-1, with D perhaps TRBD2 (7 bases). This CDR3 is 16 amino acids long. Germline values: CDR1 SGHAT, CDR2 FQNNGV. V lost 2 bases and J 3 bases, leaving 14 bases between the germline ends. For the CDR3, the DNA is TGTGCCAGCAGCTTACGTGGGGGGGCTGTCTACAATGAGCAGTTCTTC. Protein product: CASSLRGGAVYNEQFF.

CDR3 loop: CASSFGKSSYEQYF. CDR3 nucleotide sequence: TGTGCCAGCAGCTTTGGGAAGAGCTCCTACGAGCAGTACTTC. V is TRBV13 and J is TRBJ2-7; D uncertain. This CDR3 has 14 amino acids. The germline CDR1 and CDR2 sequences are PRHDT and FYEKMQ (reference sequence). Trimming stripped 3 bases from V and 0 bases from J, with 9 bases between.

The V and J genes are TRBV5-1 and TRBJ1-2; D ambiguous. The CDR3 consists of 14 residues. Trimming took 4 bases from V and 0 from J, leaving 10 bases between them. Germline V CDR1 and CDR2: SGHRS, YFSETQ. As DNA, the CDR3 is TGCGCCAGCAGCCCCGGGAACACTAACTATGGCTACACCTTC. Translated, it gives CASSPGNTNYGYTF.

This clonotype was counted only a few times. The J gene is TRBJ1-1, the V gene TRBV12-3 or TRBV12-4, with D possibly matching TRBD1 (6 bases). The CDR3 runs 14 residues. Trimming took 3 bases from V and 1 from J, leaving 9 bases between them. The CDR3 DNA reads as TGTGCCAGCAGTTTCGGGGGGCAGAACACTGAAGCTTTCTTT. Translating it yields CASSFGGQNTEAFF.

The chain joins TRBV9 to TRBJ1-6; D remains unclear. CDR3 length: 14 residues. CDR1 and CDR2 (germline): SGDLS, YYNGEE. The V gene lost 0 bases and the J gene lost 12 bases, with 13 bases spanning the gap. This CDR3 is CASSVETGRGPLHF. The CDR3 DNA follows: TGTGCCAGCAGCGTAGAAACGGGTCGGGGACCCCTCCACTTT.

The genes are TRBV3-1 and TRBJ1-2; maybe TRBD1 (6 bases). Germline V gives CDR1 LGHDT, CDR2 YNNKEL (reference sequence). The CDR3 runs 17 residues. The V end lost 0 bases, the J end lost 4 bases, and 18 bases lay between the germline ends. In DNA, the CDR3 is TGTGCCAGCAGCCAAGATCGGGGGGCCACGAATCGCTATGGCTACACCTTC. Amino acids: CASSQDRGATNRYGYTF.

This clonotype was counted between two and nine times. This sequence joins TRBV12-3 or TRBV12-4 and TRBJ2-3; D may be TRBD1 (5 bases). V gave up 4 bases and J gave up 3 bases, with 14 bases separating them. This CDR3 comprises 15 residues. The DNA for the CDR3 is TGTGCCAGCAGTTATAACCAAGCAGGGACAGATACGCAGTATTTT. Translated, it gives CASSYNQAGTDTQYF.

The rearrangement joins TRBV7-9 to TRBJ2-1, with TRBD2 matching 7 bases. CDR3 length equals 13 residues. The V gene's germline CDR1 is SEHNR and CDR2 FQNEAQ (reference sequence). DNA of the CDR3: TGTGCAGGGCAATACGGGGGGTCCAATGAGCAGTTCTTC. This translates into CAGQYGGSNEQFF.

The chain links TRBV5-1 to TRBJ2-6; D unclear. Trimming removed 0 bases at V and 0 bases at J, with 10 bases between. Germline CDR1 SGHRS, CDR2 YFSETQ. The CDR3 extends over 17 amino acids. The CDR3 DNA reads as TGCGCCAGCAGCTTGGATCTTCTTACCTCTGGGGCCAACGTCCTGACTTTC. The encoded protein is CASSLDLLTSGANVLTF. Supplemented by reference TRBV5-1 and TRBJ2-6, the full variable domain reads KAGVTQTPRYLIKTRGQQVTLSCSPISGHRSVSWYQQTPGQGLQFLFEYFSETQRNKGNFPGRFSGRQFSNSRSEMNVSTLELGDSALYLCASSLDLLTSGANVLTFGAGSRLTVL.

V and J are TRBV28 and TRBJ1-6; 8 bases align to TRBD1. The V gene's germline CDR1 is MDHEN and CDR2 SYDVKM. J was trimmed by 6 bases and V by 6 bases; bases with no gene match: 7. This CDR3 has 15 amino acids. The CDR3 coding sequence is TGTGCCAGCAGGGAACGGACAGGGAGTAATTCACCCCTCCACTTT. Amino acids: CASRERTGSNSPLHF.